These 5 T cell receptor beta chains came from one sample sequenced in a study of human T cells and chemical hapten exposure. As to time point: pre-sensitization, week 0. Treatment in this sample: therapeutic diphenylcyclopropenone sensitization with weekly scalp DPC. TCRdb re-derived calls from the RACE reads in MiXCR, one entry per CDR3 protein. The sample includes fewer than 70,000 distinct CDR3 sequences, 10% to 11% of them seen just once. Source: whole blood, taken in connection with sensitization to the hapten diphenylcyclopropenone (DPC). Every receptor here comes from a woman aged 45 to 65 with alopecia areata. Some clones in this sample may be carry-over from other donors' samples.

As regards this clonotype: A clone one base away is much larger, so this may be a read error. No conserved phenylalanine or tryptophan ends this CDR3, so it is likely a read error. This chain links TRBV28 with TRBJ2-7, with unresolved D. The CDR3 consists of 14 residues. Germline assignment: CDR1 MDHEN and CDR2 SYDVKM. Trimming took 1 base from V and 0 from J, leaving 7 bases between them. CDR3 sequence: CASSLYGSSYEQYL. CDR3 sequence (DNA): TGTGCCAGCAGTTTATACGGAAGCTCCTACGAGCAGTACCTC.

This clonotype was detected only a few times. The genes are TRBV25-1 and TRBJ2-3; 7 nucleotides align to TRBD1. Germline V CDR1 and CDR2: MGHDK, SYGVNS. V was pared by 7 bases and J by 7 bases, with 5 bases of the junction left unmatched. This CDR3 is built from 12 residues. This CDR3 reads CASTKGQNTQYF. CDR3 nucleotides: TGTGCCAGCACCAAGGGACAGAATACGCAGTATTTT.

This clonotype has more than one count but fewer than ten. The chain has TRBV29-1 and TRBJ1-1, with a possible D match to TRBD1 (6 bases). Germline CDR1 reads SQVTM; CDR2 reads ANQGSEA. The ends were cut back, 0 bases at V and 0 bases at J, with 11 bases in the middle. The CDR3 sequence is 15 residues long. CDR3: CSVEDRKGVNTEAFF. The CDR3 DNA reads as TGCAGCGTTGAAGATAGGAAGGGGGTGAACACTGAAGCTTTCTTT.

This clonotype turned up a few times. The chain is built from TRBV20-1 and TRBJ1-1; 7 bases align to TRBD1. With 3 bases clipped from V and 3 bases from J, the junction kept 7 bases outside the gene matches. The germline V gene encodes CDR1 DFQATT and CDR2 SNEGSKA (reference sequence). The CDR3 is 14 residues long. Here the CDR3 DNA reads TGCAGTGCTAGCGATACCGACAGGGACACTGAAGCTTTCTTT. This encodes CSASDTDRDTEAFF.

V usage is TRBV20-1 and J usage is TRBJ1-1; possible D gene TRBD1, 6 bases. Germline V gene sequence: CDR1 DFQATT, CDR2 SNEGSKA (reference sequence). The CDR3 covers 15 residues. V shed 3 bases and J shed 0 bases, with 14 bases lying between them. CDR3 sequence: CSASHPQGLNTEAFF. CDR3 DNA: TGCAGTGCTAGTCATCCCCAGGGGTTGAACACTGAAGCTTTCTTT.